This T cell receptor beta chain is drawn from a study of blood T cell repertoires in COVID-19. Background on the study: Sites in the United States, Italy and Spain provided acute and convalescent COVID-19 samples. T cells, B-cell-depleted T cells, or PBMCs supplied cDNA or gDNA.

This clone has just one count. CDR3 size: 19 residues. Trimming took 5 bases from V and 0 from J; bases not matched to a gene: 14. The germline gives CDR1 SGHTA, CDR2 FQGTGA. Method: immunoSEQ multiplex PCR; TCRdb's copy keeps in-frame clones and lacks some. The sample carries tens of thousands of clones, 91% recorded once. Sequences were obtained from peripheral blood. The V gene is TRBV7-3, the J gene TRBJ2-2; 8 bases are shared with TRBD2. This sequence originates from a human donor in a cohort sampled during active COVID-19. CDR3 sequence (DNA): TGTGCCAGCAGCCCACAGGGACCCTCGACTAGCGCGAACACCGGGGAGCTGTTTTTT. The encoded protein is CASSPQGPSTSANTGELFF.